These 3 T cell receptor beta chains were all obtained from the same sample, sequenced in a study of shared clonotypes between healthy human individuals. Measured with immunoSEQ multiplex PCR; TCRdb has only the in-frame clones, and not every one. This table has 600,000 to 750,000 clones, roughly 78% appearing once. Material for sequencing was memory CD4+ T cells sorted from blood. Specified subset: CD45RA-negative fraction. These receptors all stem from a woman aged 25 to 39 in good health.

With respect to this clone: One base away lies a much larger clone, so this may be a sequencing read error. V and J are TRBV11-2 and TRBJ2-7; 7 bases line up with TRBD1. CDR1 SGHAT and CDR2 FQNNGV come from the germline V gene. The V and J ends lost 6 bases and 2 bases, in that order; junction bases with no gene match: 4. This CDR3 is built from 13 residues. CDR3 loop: CASRRTGTYEQYF. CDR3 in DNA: TGTGCCAGCAGGCGGACAGGAACCTACGAGCAGTACTTC.

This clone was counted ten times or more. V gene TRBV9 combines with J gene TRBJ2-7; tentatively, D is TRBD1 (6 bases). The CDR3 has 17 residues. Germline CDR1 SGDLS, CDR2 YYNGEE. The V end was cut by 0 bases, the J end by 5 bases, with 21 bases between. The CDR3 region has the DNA TGTGCCAGCAGCGTAGACCTCCAGGGACATGGCTTGGACGAGCAGTACTTC. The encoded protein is CASSVDLQGHGLDEQYF.

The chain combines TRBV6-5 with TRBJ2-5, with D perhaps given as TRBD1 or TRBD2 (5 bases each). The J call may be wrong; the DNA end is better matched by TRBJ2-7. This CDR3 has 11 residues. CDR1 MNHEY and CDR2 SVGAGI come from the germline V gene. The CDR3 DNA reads TGTGCCAGCAGGAGGGGCGACGAGCAGTACTTC. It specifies CASRRGDEQYF.